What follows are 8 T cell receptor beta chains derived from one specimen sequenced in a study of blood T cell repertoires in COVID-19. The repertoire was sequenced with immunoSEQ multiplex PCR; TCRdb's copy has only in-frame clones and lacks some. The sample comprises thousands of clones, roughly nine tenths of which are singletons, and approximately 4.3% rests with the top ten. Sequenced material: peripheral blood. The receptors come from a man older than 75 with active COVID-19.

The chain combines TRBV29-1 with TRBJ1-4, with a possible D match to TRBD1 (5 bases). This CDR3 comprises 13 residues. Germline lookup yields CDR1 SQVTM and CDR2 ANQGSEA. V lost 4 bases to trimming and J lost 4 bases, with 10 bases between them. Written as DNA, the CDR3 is TGCAGCGTTGTTCGGGGGGGTAATGAAAAACTGTTTTTT. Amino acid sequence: CSVVRGGNEKLFF.

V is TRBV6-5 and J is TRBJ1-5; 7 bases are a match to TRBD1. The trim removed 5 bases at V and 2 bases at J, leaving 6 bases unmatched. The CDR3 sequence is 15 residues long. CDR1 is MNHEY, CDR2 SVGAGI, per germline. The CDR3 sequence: CASSRNRGGNQPQHF. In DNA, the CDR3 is TGTGCCAGCAGTCGGAACAGGGGAGGCAATCAGCCCCAGCATTTT.

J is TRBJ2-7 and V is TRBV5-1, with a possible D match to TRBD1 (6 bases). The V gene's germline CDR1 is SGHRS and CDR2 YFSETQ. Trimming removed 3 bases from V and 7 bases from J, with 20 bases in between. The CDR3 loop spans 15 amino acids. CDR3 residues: CASSSATGPRREQYF. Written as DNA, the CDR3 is TGCGCCAGCAGCTCCGCGACAGGCCCCCGTAGGGAGCAGTACTTC.

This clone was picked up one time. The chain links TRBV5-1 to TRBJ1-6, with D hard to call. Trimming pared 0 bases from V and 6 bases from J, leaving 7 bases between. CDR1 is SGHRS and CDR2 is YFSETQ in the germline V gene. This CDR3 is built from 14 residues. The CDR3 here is CASSLGGVNSPLHF. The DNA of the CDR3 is TGCGCCAGCAGCTTGGGGGGAGTTAATTCACCCCTCCACTTT.

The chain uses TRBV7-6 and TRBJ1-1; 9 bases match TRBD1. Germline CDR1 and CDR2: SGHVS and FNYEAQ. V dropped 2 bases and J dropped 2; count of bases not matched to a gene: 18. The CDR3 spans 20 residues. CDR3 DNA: TGTGCCAGCAGCTTACCCATTACGGCCAGGACAGGGGCAGACAACACTGAAGCTTTCTTT. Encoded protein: CASSLPITARTGADNTEAFF. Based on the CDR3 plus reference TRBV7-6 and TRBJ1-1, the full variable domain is GAGVSQSPRYKVTKRGQDVALRCDPISGHVSLYWYRQALGQGPEFLTYFNYEAQQDKSGLPNDRFSAERPEGSISTLTIQRTEQRDSAMYRCASSLPITARTGADNTEAFFGQGTRLTVV.

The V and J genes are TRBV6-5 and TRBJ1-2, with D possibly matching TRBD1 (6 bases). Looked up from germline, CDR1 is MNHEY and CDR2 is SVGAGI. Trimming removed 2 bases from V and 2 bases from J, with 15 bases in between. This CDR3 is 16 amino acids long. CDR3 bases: TGTGCCAGCAGTTACAGGATCAGGGGATTAAACTATGGCTACACCTTC. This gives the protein CASSYRIRGLNYGYTF.

CDR3 protein: CASSLGSSGSGETQYF. The DNA of the CDR3 is TGTGCCAGCAGCTTGGGTTCTAGCGGGAGTGGAGAGACCCAGTACTTC. The rearrangement joins TRBV5-5 to TRBJ2-5; TRBD2 aligns across 10 bases. Germline values: CDR1 SGHKS, CDR2 YYEKEE (reference sequence). Losses at the gene ends were 0 bases for V and 4 bases for J; bases not matched to a gene: 6. The CDR3 is 16 amino acids. The complete variable domain, with remaining parts taken from reference TRBV5-5 and TRBJ2-5, reads DAGVTQSPTHLIKTRGQQVTLRCSPISGHKSVSWYQQVLGQGPQFIFQYYEKEERGRGNFPDRFSARQFPNYSSELNVNALLLGDSALYLCASSLGSSGSGETQYFGPGTRLLVL.

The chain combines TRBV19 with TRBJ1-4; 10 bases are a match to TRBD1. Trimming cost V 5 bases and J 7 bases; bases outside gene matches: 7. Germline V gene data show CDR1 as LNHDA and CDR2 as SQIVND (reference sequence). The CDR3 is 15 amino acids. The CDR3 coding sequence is TGTGCCAGTAGTTCTCCGGGGACAGGGGCTGAAAAACTGTTTTTT. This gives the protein CASSSPGTGAEKLFF.